This TCR beta chain was captured in a study of blood T cells in healthy people across ages. Study details: Template-switching capture recovered about one barcoded beta molecule per two T cells.

The germline V gene encodes CDR1 DFQATT and CDR2 SNEGSKA (reference sequence). Between the trimmed V and J ends, which lost 3 bases and 1 base, there was a span of 10 bases. The CDR3 is 13 residues long. Then a second PCR, running about 6 to 12 cycles, was carried out with a sample-barcoded 5' primer and a J-beta primer mix. TCRdb fed the 5' RACE reads into MiXCR, producing one record per CDR3 protein. The profile covers 600,000 to 1,000,000 distinct CDR3 sequences, with 58% appearing a single time and 22% taken by the ten largest. Only a few counts were recorded for this clonotype. Its antigen is not known. The study's findings and limits: Higher naive T cell percentage went strongly together with higher TCR beta diversity. Among T cells, TCR beta diversity per million cells dropped roughly linearly as age rose.

Healthy Caucasian individuals from Russia aged about 6 to 90 were enrolled as donors. The TCR originated in a young man in good health. Material for sequencing was blood. The chain couples TRBV20-1 to TRBJ2-7; unclear D gene. The CDR3 sequence: CSASDLRSYEQYF. CDR3 nucleotides: TGCAGTGCTAGTGATCTGAGATCCTACGAGCAGTACTTC.